These T cell receptor beta chains were read from a single sample in a study of immune heterogeneity within non-small cell lung tumors. TCRdb processed the multiplex PCR reads anew with MiXCR; each CDR3 protein has one entry. Of 7,500 to 10,000 distinct CDR3 sequences listed, approximately 31% are singletons. Sequencing was done on a sample of lung tumor tissue. The receptor set was obtained from a man in his 60s with non-small cell lung cancer. The CDR3 runs from the conserved cysteine through the conserved F or W. The order of the fields is D gene, V gene, clone size, J gene, CDR3 DNA, CDR3 protein. A D gene is named only where the DNA matches it firmly. Clone sizes are given selectively: once, few, many, or a class where the clone is expanded.

d_gene: TRBD1; v_gene: TRBV12-3/TRBV12-4; abundance: medium-sized; j_gene: TRBJ2-3; CDR3nt: TGTGCCAGCAGCCAATCAGAGGGACAGGGCCCAGATACGCAGTATTTT; CDR3aa: CASSQSEGQGPDTQYF
d_gene: .; v_gene: TRBV14; abundance: many; j_gene: TRBJ1-1; CDR3nt: TGTGCCAGCAGCCAAGAGGATTGGACGGGGAACACTGAAGCTTTCTTT; CDR3aa: CASSQEDWTGNTEAFF
d_gene: .; v_gene: TRBV5-1; abundance: .; j_gene: TRBJ1-4; CDR3nt: TGCGCCAGCAGCCCCGGGGACCGGGGGGAAGATGAAAAACTGTTTTTT; CDR3aa: CASSPGDRGEDEKLFF
d_gene: .; v_gene: TRBV10-3; abundance: many; j_gene: TRBJ1-3; CDR3nt: TGTGCCACCACCGCCGGAAACACCATATATTTT; CDR3aa: CATTAGNTIYF
d_gene: .; v_gene: TRBV6-9; abundance: .; j_gene: TRBJ2-7; CDR3nt: TGTGCCAGCAGTTCGACCCCGACCGCCTACGAGCAGTACTTC; CDR3aa: CASSSTPTAYEQYF
d_gene: .; v_gene: TRBV7-3; abundance: .; j_gene: TRBJ1-2; CDR3nt: TGTGCCAGCGGCACCGGGGGATCGGCATACACCTTC; CDR3aa: CASGTGGSAYTF
d_gene: .; v_gene: TRBV27; abundance: many; j_gene: TRBJ2-1; CDR3nt: TGTGCCAGCAACTCCGGGACAAACTCCTACAATGAGCAGTTCTTC; CDR3aa: CASNSGTNSYNEQFF
d_gene: .; v_gene: TRBV5-1; abundance: .; j_gene: TRBJ1-2; CDR3nt: TGCGCCAGCAGCCCATCGGGGGGCTACACCTTC; CDR3aa: CASSPSGGYTF
d_gene: .; v_gene: TRBV19; abundance: many; j_gene: TRBJ1-5; CDR3nt: TGTGCCAGTAGTATAGCGACGGCAGTCAATCAGCCCCAGCATTTT; CDR3aa: CASSIATAVNQPQHF
d_gene: .; v_gene: TRBV18; abundance: .; j_gene: TRBJ1-3; CDR3nt: TGTGCCAGCTCACCAATCAACCGGGACACCTCTGGAAACACCATATATTTT; CDR3aa: CASSPINRDTSGNTIYF
d_gene: TRBD1; v_gene: TRBV13; abundance: large; j_gene: TRBJ2-7; CDR3nt: TGTGCCAGCAGCTTAACAGGGGCCCCCGACGGCTACGAGCAGTACTTC; CDR3aa: CASSLTGAPDGYEQYF
d_gene: .; v_gene: TRBV6-1; abundance: medium-sized; j_gene: TRBJ1-2; CDR3nt: TGTGCCAGCAGCCCACCCGGGGGAGGCTACACCTTC; CDR3aa: CASSPPGGGYTF
d_gene: .; v_gene: TRBV3-1; abundance: many; j_gene: TRBJ2-1; CDR3nt: TGTGCCAGCAGCCAATTTAGAGCCGGGACTCAGCAGTTCTTC; CDR3aa: CASSQFRAGTQQFF
d_gene: .; v_gene: TRBV4-2; abundance: .; j_gene: TRBJ2-3; CDR3nt: TGTGCCAGCAGCCAAGAAGACCGGGACCTCAACACAGATACGCAGTATTTT; CDR3aa: CASSQEDRDLNTDTQYF
d_gene: .; v_gene: TRBV24-1; abundance: .; j_gene: TRBJ1-1; CDR3nt: TGTGCCACCCGAGAAGGGGCGGACGAGAGAGGTGAAGCTTTCTTT; CDR3aa: CATREGADERGEAFF
d_gene: .; v_gene: TRBV5-8; abundance: few; j_gene: TRBJ2-7; CDR3nt: TGTGCCAGCAGCGCGGCCGGGCTACGGGCCTACGAGCAGTACTTC; CDR3aa: CASSAAGLRAYEQYF
d_gene: .; v_gene: TRBV7-2; abundance: medium-sized; j_gene: TRBJ1-3; CDR3nt: TGTGCCAGCAAGGGGGACGTGAACACCATATATTTT; CDR3aa: CASKGDVNTIYF
d_gene: TRBD1; v_gene: TRBV11-1; abundance: medium-sized; j_gene: TRBJ1-4; CDR3nt: TGTGCCAGCAGCCGATTTCGGGACAGGGAGGAAAAACTGTTTTTT; CDR3aa: CASSRFRDREEKLFF
d_gene: .; v_gene: TRBV2; abundance: .; j_gene: TRBJ1-2; CDR3nt: TGTGCCAGCATGAACAGCTACAACTATGGCTACACCTTC; CDR3aa: CASMNSYNYGYTF
d_gene: .; v_gene: TRBV7-2; abundance: many; j_gene: TRBJ2-2; CDR3nt: TGTGCCAGCAGCATAATCGCGGGAATCACCGGGGAGCTGTTTTTT; CDR3aa: CASSIIAGITGELFF
d_gene: TRBD2; v_gene: TRBV27; abundance: .; j_gene: TRBJ2-7; CDR3nt: TGTGCCAGCAGCTTATCCGGGACTAACTACGAGCAGTACTTC; CDR3aa: CASSLSGTNYEQYF
d_gene: TRBD1; v_gene: TRBV27; abundance: .; j_gene: TRBJ2-1; CDR3nt: TGTGCCAGCAGTTTATCGGGGGACAGATCCTACAATGAGCAGTTCTTC; CDR3aa: CASSLSGDRSYNEQFF
d_gene: .; v_gene: TRBV7-8; abundance: .; j_gene: TRBJ1-5; CDR3nt: TGTGCCAGTAGCTGTTGGAACATATCATACAATCAGCCCCAGCATTTT; CDR3aa: CASSCWNISYNQPQHF
d_gene: .; v_gene: TRBV19; abundance: .; j_gene: TRBJ1-2; CDR3nt: TGTGCCAGTAGTATAGAGGATGAATTCTATGGCTACACCTTC; CDR3aa: CASSIEDEFYGYTF
d_gene: .; v_gene: TRBV6-2/TRBV6-3; abundance: medium-sized; j_gene: TRBJ2-1; CDR3nt: TGTGCCAGCAGGAGTCCCGGGAATCCTAAGGAGTTCTTC; CDR3aa: CASRSPGNPKEFF
d_gene: .; v_gene: TRBV20-1; abundance: once; j_gene: TRBJ2-6; CDR3nt: TGCAGTGCTAGGTCTGCCTCAGGGGCCGACGTCCTGACTTTC; CDR3aa: CSARSASGADVLTF
d_gene: TRBD1; v_gene: TRBV7-9; abundance: few; j_gene: TRBJ2-2; CDR3nt: TGTGCCAGCAGCGCCGGGACAGGGGCCGGGGAGCTGTTTTTT; CDR3aa: CASSAGTGAGELFF